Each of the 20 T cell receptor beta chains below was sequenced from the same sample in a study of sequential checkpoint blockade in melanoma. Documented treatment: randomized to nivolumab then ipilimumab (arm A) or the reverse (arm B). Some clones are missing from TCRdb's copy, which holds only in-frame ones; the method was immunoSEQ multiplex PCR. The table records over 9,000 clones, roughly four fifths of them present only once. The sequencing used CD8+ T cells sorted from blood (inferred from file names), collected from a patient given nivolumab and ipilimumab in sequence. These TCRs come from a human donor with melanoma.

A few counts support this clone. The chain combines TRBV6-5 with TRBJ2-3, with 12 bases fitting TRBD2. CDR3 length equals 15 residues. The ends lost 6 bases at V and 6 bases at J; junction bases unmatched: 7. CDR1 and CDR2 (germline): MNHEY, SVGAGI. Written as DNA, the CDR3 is TGTGCCAGCAGCCCTAGCGGGGGGGATGTGGATACGCAGTATTTT. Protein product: CASSPSGGDVDTQYF.

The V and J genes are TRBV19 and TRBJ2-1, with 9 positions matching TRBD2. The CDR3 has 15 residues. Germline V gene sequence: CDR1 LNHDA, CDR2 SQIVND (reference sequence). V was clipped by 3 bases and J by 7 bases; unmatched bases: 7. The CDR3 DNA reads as TGTGCCAGTAGTATTGGGTCTAGCGGGATAAATGAGCAGTTCTTC. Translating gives CASSIGSSGINEQFF.

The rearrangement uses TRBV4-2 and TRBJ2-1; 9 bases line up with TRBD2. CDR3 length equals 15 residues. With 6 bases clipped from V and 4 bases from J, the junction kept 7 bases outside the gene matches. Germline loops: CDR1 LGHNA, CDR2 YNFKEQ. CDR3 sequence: CASRVSGGSYNEQFF. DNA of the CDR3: TGTGCCAGCAGGGTAAGCGGGGGGTCTTACAATGAGCAGTTCTTC.

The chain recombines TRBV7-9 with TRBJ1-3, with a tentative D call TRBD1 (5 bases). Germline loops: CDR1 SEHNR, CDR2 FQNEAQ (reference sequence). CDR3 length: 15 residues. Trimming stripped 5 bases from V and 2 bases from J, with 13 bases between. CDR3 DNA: TGTGCCAGCAGCGAAGGGCCAGGGACTGGAAACACCATATATTTT. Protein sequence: CASSEGPGTGNTIYF.

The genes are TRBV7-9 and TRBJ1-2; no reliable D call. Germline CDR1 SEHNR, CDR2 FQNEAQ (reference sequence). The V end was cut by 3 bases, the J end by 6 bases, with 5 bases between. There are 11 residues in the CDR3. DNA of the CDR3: TGTGCCAGCAGCTTGGTAGATGGCTACACCTTC. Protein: CASSLVDGYTF.

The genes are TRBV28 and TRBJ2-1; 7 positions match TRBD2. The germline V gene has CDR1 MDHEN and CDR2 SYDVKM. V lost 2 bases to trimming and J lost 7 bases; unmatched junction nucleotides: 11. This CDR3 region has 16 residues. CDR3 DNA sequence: TGTGCCAGCAGTTTAAGGGTGGCGGGAGATTGGAATGAGCAGTTCTTC. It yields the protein CASSLRVAGDWNEQFF.

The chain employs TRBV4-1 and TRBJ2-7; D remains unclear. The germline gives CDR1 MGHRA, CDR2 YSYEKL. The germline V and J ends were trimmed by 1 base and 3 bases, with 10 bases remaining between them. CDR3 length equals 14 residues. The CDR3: CASSQGRVGYEQYF. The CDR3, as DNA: TGCGCCAGCAGCCAAGGCCGGGTCGGCTACGAGCAGTACTTC.

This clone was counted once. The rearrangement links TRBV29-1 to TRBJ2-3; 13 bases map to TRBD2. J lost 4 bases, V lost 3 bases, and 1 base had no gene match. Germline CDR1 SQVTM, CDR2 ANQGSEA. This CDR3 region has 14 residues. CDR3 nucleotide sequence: TGCAGCGTTGACACTAGCGGGAGGGCAGATACGCAGTATTTT. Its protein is CSVDTSGRADTQYF.

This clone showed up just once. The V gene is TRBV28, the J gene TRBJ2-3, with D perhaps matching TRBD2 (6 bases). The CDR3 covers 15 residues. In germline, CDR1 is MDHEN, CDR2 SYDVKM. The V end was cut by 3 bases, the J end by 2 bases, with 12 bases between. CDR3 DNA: TGTGCCAGCAGTTTTGGAGGGAGTACCACAGATACGCAGTATTTT. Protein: CASSFGGSTTDTQYF.

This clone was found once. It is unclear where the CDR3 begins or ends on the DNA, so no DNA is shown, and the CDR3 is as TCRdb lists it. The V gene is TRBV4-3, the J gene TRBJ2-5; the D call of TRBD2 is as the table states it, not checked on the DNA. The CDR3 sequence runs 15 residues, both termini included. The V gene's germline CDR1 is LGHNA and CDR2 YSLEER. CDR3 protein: CASSQDGLSWETQYF.

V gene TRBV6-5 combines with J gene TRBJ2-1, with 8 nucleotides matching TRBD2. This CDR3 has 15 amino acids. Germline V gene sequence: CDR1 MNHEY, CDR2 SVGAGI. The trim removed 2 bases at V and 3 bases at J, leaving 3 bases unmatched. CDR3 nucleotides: TGTGCCAGCAGTTACAGCGGGAGTGGCTACAATGAGCAGTTCTTC. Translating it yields CASSYSGSGYNEQFF.

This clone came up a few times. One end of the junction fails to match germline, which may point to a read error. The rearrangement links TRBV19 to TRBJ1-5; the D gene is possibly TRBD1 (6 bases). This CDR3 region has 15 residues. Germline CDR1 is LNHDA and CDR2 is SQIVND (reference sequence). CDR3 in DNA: TGTGCCAGTAGTCCGTCGGACAGTAGCTATCAGCCCCAGCATTTT. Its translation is CASSPSDSSYQPQHF.

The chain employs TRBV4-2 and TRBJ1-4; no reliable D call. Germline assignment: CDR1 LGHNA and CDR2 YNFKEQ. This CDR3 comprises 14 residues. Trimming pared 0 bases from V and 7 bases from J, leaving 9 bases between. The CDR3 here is CASSQEDSIEKLFF. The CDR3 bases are TGTGCCAGCAGCCAAGAAGACTCGATTGAAAAACTGTTTTTT.

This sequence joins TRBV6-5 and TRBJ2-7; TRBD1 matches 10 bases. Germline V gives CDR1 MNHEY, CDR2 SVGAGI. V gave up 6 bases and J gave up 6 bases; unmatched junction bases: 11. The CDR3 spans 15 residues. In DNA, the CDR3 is TGTGCCAGCAGCCCCGGGACAGGGGTTTTGGTCGAGCAGTACTTC. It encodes CASSPGTGVLVEQYF.

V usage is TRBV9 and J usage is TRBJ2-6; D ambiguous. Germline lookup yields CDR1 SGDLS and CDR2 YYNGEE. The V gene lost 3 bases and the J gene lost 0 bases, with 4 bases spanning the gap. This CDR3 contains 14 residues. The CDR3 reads CASSGYSGANVLTF. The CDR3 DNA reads TGTGCCAGCAGCGGTTACTCTGGGGCCAACGTCCTGACTTTC.

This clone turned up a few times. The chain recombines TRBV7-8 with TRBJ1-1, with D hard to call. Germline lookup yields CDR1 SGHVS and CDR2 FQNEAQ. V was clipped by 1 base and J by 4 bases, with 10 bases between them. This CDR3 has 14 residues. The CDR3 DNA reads TGTGCCAGCAGCTTAGAGAGGGAGATCACTGAAGCTTTCTTT. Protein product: CASSLEREITEAFF.

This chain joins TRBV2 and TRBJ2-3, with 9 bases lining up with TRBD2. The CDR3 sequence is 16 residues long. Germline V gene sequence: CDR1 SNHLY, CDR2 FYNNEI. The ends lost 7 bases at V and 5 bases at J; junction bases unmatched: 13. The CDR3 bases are TGTGCCAGCACCGACTGGCGGGAGGGCCTAGAAGATACGCAGTATTTT. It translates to CASTDWREGLEDTQYF.

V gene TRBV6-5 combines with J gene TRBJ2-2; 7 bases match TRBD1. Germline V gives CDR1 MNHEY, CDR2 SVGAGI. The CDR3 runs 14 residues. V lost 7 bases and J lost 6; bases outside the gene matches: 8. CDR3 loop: CASITSQGAGELFF. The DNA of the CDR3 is TGTGCCAGCATTACATCTCAGGGGGCCGGGGAGCTGTTTTTT.

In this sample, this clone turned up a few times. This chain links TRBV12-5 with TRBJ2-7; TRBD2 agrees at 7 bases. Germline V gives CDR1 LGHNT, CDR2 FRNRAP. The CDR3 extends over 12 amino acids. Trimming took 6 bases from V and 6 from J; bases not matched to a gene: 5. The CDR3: CASGGEGVEQYF. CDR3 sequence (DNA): TGTGCTAGTGGAGGGGAGGGCGTCGAGCAGTACTTC.

The CDR3 loop reads CATSRRPGLAGLGDNEQFF. Here the CDR3 DNA reads TGTGCCACCAGCAGGCGCCCGGGACTAGCGGGACTAGGTGACAATGAGCAGTTCTTC. V and J are TRBV15 and TRBJ2-1; 13 bases map to TRBD2. CDR1 is LNHNV and CDR2 is YYDKDF in the germline V gene (reference sequence). This CDR3 has 19 residues. The V gene end was trimmed by 3 bases and the J gene end by 5 bases; junction bases not matched to a gene: 13.